A single sample gave rise to the 21 T cell receptor beta chains below, sequenced in a study of radiotherapy plus CTLA-4 blockade in lung cancer. The assay was immunoSEQ multiplex PCR, and TCRdb's table has in-frame clones only and misses some. The profile shows about 85,000 clones, more than 75% of them singletons. The sample consisted of peripheral blood, taken from a patient treated with radiotherapy plus ipilimumab. The source of these receptors is a human donor with non-small cell lung cancer who had a partial response to radiotherapy plus ipilimumab.

The chain employs TRBV28 and TRBJ1-5; D unclear. This CDR3 region has 17 residues. Germline loops: CDR1 MDHEN, CDR2 SYDVKM. The V and J ends lost 1 base and 0 bases respectively, with 13 bases between them. DNA of the CDR3: TGTGCCAGCAGTTTATTTGGGCGACGACATAGCAATCAGCCCCAGCATTTT. It specifies CASSLFGRRHSNQPQHF. The whole variable domain, remainder taken from reference TRBV28 and TRBJ1-5, is DVKVTQSSRYLVKRTGEKVFLECVQDMDHENMFWYRQDPGLGLRLIYFSYDVKMKEKGDIPEGYSVSREKKERFSLILESASTNQTSMYLCASSLFGRRHSNQPQHFGDGTRLSIL.

A single count supports this clone. This chain joins TRBV5-6 and TRBJ2-7; TRBD1 matches at 9 bases. Germline V gene sequence: CDR1 SGHDT, CDR2 YYEEEE. J gave up 2 bases and V 4 bases, and 7 bases lay outside the gene matches. CDR3 length: 15 residues. The CDR3 region has the DNA TGTGCCAGCAGCCGGAAGGACAGGGGAACCTACGAGCAGTACTTC. Protein sequence: CASSRKDRGTYEQYF.

The chain couples TRBV28 to TRBJ1-1; 8 bases are shared with TRBD1. V lost 6 bases to trimming and J lost 1 base; unmatched junction nucleotides: 13. This CDR3 comprises 17 residues. Germline V gives CDR1 MDHEN, CDR2 SYDVKM. Written as DNA, the CDR3 is TGTGCCAGCAGCCGAGAGTACAGGGGGATCAGGAACACTGAAGCTTTCTTT. Amino acid sequence: CASSREYRGIRNTEAFF.

J is TRBJ2-3 and V is TRBV28; the D gene is possibly TRBD1 (6 bases). Looked up from germline, CDR1 is MDHEN and CDR2 is SYDVKM. Deletions cut 4 bases from V and 0 bases from J, with 17 bases between. The CDR3 spans 17 residues. The CDR3 spells CASSWPGHQRSTDTQYF. CDR3 DNA sequence: TGTGCCAGCAGTTGGCCGGGACACCAAAGGAGCACAGATACGCAGTATTTT.

The chain joins TRBV30 to TRBJ1-5; 8 bases are shared with TRBD1. CDR3 length equals 15 residues. J gave up 2 bases and V 4 bases, and 7 bases lay outside the gene matches. Germline assignment: CDR1 GTSNPN and CDR2 SVGIG (reference sequence). CDR3 sequence reads: CAWTTGASGNQPQHF. The CDR3, as DNA: TGTGCCTGGACGACAGGGGCGAGTGGCAATCAGCCCCAGCATTTT.

The CDR3 sequence: CASTPRSGATGYTF. The CDR3 DNA reads TGTGCCAGCACCCCAAGGAGTGGCGCTACCGGCTACACCTTC. The chain combines TRBV28 with TRBJ1-2; D is unclear. Between the trimmed V and J ends, which lost 7 bases and 8 bases, there was a span of 20 bases. The CDR3 contains 14 residues. Germline V gene lookup returns CDR1 MDHEN and CDR2 SYDVKM.

There are a few counts of this clone. This rearrangement joins TRBV28 to TRBJ1-1, with 9 bases aligning to TRBD1. The CDR3 has 14 residues. CDR1 MDHEN and CDR2 SYDVKM come from the germline V gene. J lost 3 bases, V lost 7 bases, and 6 bases had no gene match. The CDR3 loop is CASNPTGGYTEAFF. The CDR3 DNA reads as TGTGCCAGCAACCCCACAGGGGGCTACACTGAAGCTTTCTTT.

This chain links TRBV28 with TRBJ1-2; tentatively, D is TRBD1 (5 bases). The CDR3 spans 12 residues. V was cut by 8 bases and J by 3 bases, with 10 bases left in between. CDR1 and CDR2 from the germline V gene are MDHEN and SYDVKM. As DNA, the CDR3 is TGTGCCAGCTCCCCGGGGGACTATGGCTACACCTTC. Protein product: CASSPGDYGYTF.

The chain combines TRBV19 with TRBJ2-5; D might be TRBD1 (5 bases). The germline gives CDR1 LNHDA, CDR2 SQIVND (reference sequence). Trimming took off 5 bases at V and 0 bases at J, with 16 bases between the two ends. There are 16 residues in the CDR3. CDR3 sequence (DNA): TGTGCCAGTAGTGAGCCCAGGGCTCCCGACCAAGAGACCCAGTACTTC. Protein sequence: CASSEPRAPDQETQYF. Supplemented by reference TRBV19 and TRBJ2-5, the full variable domain reads DGGITQSPKYLFRKEGQNVTLSCEQNLNHDAMYWYRQDPGQGLRLIYYSQIVNDFQKGDIAEGYSVSREKKESFPLTVTSAQKNPTAFYLCASSEPRAPDQETQYFGPGTRLLVL.

V usage is TRBV9 and J usage is TRBJ2-1; 11 positions agree with TRBD2. The CDR3 loop spans 15 amino acids. Germline assignment: CDR1 SGDLS and CDR2 YYNGEE. V was clipped by 3 bases and J by 8 bases; unmatched bases: 7. In nucleotides, the CDR3 is TGTGCCAGCAGCGCACTAGCGGGAGCGCTCCATGAGCAGTTCTTC. Its translation: CASSALAGALHEQFF.

The CDR3 region is CASSRGLPSDTQYF. The CDR3 DNA reads TGCGCCAGCAGCCGGGGACTTCCCTCAGATACGCAGTATTTT. J is TRBJ2-3 and V is TRBV5-1, with D possibly matching TRBD2 (6 bases). CDR3 size: 14 residues. Germline V gives CDR1 SGHRS, CDR2 YFSETQ. V lost 4 bases to trimming and J lost 4 bases, with 13 bases between them.

The CDR3 is CASSLGQGVPYEQYF. CDR3 in DNA: TGTGCCAGCAGCTTAGGACAGGGGGTCCCCTACGAGCAGTACTTC. This rearrangement joins TRBV7-9 to TRBJ2-7; 9 nucleotides align to TRBD1. Germline CDR1 is SEHNR and CDR2 is FQNEAQ (reference sequence). With V trimmed by 1 base and J by 2 bases, 3 bases remained unmatched. This CDR3 contains 15 residues.

The rearrangement links TRBV5-1 to TRBJ2-7; 10 bases agree with TRBD1. The germline V gene encodes CDR1 SGHRS and CDR2 YFSETQ. The length of the CDR3 is 16 residues. Trimming cost V 2 bases and J 5 bases; bases outside gene matches: 10. The CDR3 DNA reads TGCGCCAGCAGCTTCGGGACAGGGGAGTTTGTGGACGAGCAGTACTTC. Protein sequence: CASSFGTGEFVDEQYF.

The gene calls are TRBV6-1 and TRBJ2-5, with 9 bases that match TRBD1. The J call may be incorrect, as the DNA end agrees better with TRBJ2-7. The CDR3 covers 13 residues. Germline V CDR1 and CDR2: MNHNS, SASEGT. This CDR3 reads CASIRDRAGEQYF. The CDR3, as DNA: TGTGCCAGCATAAGGGACAGGGCGGGCGAGCAGTACTTC.

CDR3 nucleotide sequence: TGTGCCAGCAGCTTAAGAGGTGTGGGAGGGGTCAATGAGCAGTTCTTC. Translation: CASSLRGVGGVNEQFF. The rearrangement joins TRBV11-3 to TRBJ2-1, with 7 bases lining up with TRBD2. Per the germline V gene, CDR1 is SGHNT and CDR2 is YENEEA. J gave up 6 bases and V 2 bases, and 10 bases lay outside the gene matches. This CDR3 contains 16 residues.

The V gene is TRBV18, the J gene TRBJ2-3, with a tentative D call TRBD1 (6 bases). From germline, CDR1 is KGHSH and CDR2 LQKENI. The CDR3 is made up of 16 amino acids. Between the trimmed V and J ends, which lost 1 base and 7 bases, there was a span of 18 bases. CDR3 DNA sequence: TGTGCCAGCTCACCACGGGTGGGACACCAGACCTATACGCAGTATTTT. This sequence encodes CASSPRVGHQTYTQYF.

J is TRBJ1-1 and V is TRBV6-6; no clear D. The ends were cut back, 0 bases at V and 8 bases at J, with 10 bases in the middle. CDR3 length: 13 residues. The germline V gene has CDR1 MNHNY and CDR2 SVGAGI (reference sequence). The CDR3 reads CASSYSDRGEAFF. Here the CDR3 DNA reads TGTGCCAGCAGTTACTCGGATCGCGGCGAAGCTTTCTTT.

This chain uses TRBV28 with TRBJ2-7; the match to TRBD2 covers 10 bases. The CDR3 has 14 residues. The germline V gene encodes CDR1 MDHEN and CDR2 SYDVKM. The J segment lost 5 bases and the V segment lost 5 bases, leaving 6 bases of the junction unmatched. In DNA form, the CDR3 reads TGTGCCAGCAGTCCTAGCGGGAGTTGGGACGAGCAGTACTTC. Translating it yields CASSPSGSWDEQYF.

V usage is TRBV28 and J usage is TRBJ2-4, with D possibly being TRBD2 (7 bases). The V gene's germline CDR1 is MDHEN and CDR2 SYDVKM. CDR3 size: 14 residues. V dropped 9 bases and J dropped 9 bases, with 21 bases sitting between them. CDR3 sequence reads: CASRGGGSLPIQYF. For the CDR3, the DNA is TGTGCCAGTAGAGGGGGGGGATCCCTACCCATTCAGTACTTC.

The V and J genes are TRBV5-1 and TRBJ2-2; 11 nucleotides agree with TRBD1. CDR3 length: 16 residues. Trimming took 6 bases from V and 6 from J; bases not matched to a gene: 10. Germline V lookup: CDR1 SGHRS, CDR2 YFSETQ. The CDR3, as DNA: TGCGCCAGCACCTCTGGACAGGGGGCATTGGCCGGGGAGCTGTTTTTT. Its protein is CASTSGQGALAGELFF.

The chain joins TRBV30 to TRBJ1-2; the D is unclear. CDR1 and CDR2 (germline): GTSNPN, SVGIG (reference sequence). The germline V and J ends were trimmed by 0 bases and 8 bases, with 13 bases remaining between them. The CDR3 is 13 residues long. This CDR3 is CAWSVYEVHGYTF. The DNA for the CDR3 is TGTGCCTGGAGTGTGTACGAGGTCCACGGCTACACCTTC.